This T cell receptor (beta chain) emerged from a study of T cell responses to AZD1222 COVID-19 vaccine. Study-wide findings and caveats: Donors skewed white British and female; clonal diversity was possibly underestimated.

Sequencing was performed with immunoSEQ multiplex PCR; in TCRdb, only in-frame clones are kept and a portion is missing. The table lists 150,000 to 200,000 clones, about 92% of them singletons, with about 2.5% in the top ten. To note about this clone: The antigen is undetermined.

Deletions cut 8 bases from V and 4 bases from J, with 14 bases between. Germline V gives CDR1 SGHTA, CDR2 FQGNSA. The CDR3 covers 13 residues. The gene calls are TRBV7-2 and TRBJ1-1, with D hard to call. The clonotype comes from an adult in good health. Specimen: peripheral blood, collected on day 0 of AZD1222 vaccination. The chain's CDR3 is CASGSPGVTEAFF. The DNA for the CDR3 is TGTGCCAGCGGATCCCCCGGCGTCACTGAAGCTTTCTTT.